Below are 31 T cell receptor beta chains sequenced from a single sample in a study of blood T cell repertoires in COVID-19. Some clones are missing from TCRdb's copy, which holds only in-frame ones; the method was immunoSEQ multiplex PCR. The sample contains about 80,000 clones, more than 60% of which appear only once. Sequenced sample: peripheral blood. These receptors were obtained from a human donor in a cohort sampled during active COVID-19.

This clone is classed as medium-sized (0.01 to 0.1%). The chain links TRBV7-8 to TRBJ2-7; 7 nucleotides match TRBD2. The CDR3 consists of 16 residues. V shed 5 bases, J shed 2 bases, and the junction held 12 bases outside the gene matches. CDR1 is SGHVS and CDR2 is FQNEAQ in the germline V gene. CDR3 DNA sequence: TGTGCCAGCAGCCGAGATCTGGGGGGGTCCCCCTACGAGCAGTACTTC. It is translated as CASSRDLGGSPYEQYF.

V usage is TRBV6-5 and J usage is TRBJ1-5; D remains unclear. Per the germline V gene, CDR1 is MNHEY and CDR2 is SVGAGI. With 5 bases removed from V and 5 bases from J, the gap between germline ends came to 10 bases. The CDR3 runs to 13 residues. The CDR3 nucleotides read TGTGCCAGCAGTACCGCCGGTTATCAGCCCCAGCATTTT. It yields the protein CASSTAGYQPQHF.

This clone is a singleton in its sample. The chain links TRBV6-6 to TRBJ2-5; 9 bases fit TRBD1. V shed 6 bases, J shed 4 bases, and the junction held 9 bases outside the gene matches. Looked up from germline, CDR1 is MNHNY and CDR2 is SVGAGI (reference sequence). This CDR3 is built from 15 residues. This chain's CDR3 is CASRTGQGGPETQYF. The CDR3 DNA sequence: TGTGCCAGCAGGACGGGACAGGGAGGACCAGAGACCCAGTACTTC.

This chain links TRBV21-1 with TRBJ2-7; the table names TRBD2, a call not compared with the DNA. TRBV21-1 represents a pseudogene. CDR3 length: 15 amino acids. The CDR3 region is CASSMSCRRGYEQYF. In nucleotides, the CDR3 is TGTGCCAGCAGCATGTCGTGTAGGAGAGGCTACGAGCAGTACTTC.

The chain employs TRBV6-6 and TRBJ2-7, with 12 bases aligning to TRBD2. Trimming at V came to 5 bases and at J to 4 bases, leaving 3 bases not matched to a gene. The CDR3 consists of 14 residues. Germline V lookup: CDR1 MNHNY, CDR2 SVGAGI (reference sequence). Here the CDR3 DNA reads TGTGCCAGCAGTCCAGGACTAGCGGGATACGAGCAGTACGTC. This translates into CASSPGLAGYEQYV.

The CDR3 here is CASSLEGGQFF. CDR3 coding DNA: TGTGCCAGCAGTTTGGAAGGAGGTCAGTTCTTC. This chain uses TRBV28 with TRBJ2-1; a possible D gene is TRBD2 (5 bases). The CDR3 extends over 11 amino acids. Trimming took off 3 bases at V and 13 bases at J, with 10 bases between the two ends. From germline, CDR1 is MDHEN and CDR2 SYDVKM.

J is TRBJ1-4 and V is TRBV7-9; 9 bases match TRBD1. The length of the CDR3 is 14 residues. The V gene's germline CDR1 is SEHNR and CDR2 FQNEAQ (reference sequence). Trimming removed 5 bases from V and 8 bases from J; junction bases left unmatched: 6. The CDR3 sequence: CASSPTGGEEKLFF. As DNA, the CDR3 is TGTGCCAGCAGCCCGACAGGGGGGGAGGAAAAACTGTTTTTT.

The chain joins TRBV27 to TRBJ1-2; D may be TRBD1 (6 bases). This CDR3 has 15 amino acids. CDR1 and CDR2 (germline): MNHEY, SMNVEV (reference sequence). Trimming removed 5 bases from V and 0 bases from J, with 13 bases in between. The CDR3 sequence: CASSGGGQANYGYTF. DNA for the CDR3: TGTGCCAGCAGTGGGGGGGGACAAGCTAACTATGGCTACACCTTC.

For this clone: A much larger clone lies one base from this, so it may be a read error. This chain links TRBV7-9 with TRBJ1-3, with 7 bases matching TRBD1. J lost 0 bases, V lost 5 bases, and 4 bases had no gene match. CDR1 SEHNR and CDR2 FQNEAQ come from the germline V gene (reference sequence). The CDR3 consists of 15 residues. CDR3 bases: TGTGCCAGCAGCGCGGGACAGAGCTCTGGAAACACCATATATTTT. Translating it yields CASSAGQSSGNTIYF.

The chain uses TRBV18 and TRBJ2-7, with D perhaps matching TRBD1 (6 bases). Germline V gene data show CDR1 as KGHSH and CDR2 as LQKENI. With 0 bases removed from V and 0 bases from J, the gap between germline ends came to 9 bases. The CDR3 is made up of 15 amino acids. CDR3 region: CASSPPGQSSYEQYF. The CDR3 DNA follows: TGTGCCAGCTCACCACCGGGACAAAGCTCCTACGAGCAGTACTTC. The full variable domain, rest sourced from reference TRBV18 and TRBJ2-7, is NAGVMQNPRHLVRRRGQEARLRCSPMKGHSHVYWYRQLPEEGLKFMVYLQKENIIDESGMPKERFSAEFPKEGPSILRIQQVVRGDSAAYFCASSPPGQSSYEQYFGPGTRLTVT.

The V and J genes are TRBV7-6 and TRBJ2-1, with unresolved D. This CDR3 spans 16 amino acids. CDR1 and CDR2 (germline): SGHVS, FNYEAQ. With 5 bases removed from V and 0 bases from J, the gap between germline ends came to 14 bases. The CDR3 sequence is CASSPDWPSSYNEQFF. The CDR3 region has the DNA TGTGCCAGCAGCCCCGACTGGCCCAGCTCCTACAATGAGCAGTTCTTC.

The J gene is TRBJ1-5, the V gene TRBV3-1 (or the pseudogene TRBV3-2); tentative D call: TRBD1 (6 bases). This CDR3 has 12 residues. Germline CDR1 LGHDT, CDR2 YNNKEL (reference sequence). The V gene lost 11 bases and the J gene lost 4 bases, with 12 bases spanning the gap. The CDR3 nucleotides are TGTGCCTCGGGGGGGACAAATCAGCCCCAGCATTTT. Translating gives CASGGTNQPQHF.

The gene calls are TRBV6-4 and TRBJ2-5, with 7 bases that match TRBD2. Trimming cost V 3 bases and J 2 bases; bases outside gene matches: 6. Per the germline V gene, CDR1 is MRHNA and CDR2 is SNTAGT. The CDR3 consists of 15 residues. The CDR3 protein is CASSERIGGQETQYF. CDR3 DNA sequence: TGTGCCAGCAGTGAACGGATCGGGGGGCAAGAGACCCAGTACTTC.

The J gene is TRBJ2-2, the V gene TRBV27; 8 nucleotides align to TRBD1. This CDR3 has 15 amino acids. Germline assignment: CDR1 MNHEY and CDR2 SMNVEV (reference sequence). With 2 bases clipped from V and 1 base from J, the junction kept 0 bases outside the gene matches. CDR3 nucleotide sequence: TGTGCCAGCAGTTTAGGGACAGGGAACACCGGGGAGCTGTTTTTT. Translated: CASSLGTGNTGELFF.

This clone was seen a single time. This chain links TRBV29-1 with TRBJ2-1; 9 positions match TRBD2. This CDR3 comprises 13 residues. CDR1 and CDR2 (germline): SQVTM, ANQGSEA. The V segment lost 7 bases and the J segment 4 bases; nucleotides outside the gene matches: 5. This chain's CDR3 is CSGAGGLYNEQFF. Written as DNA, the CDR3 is TGCAGCGGTGCGGGGGGGCTTTACAATGAGCAGTTCTTC.

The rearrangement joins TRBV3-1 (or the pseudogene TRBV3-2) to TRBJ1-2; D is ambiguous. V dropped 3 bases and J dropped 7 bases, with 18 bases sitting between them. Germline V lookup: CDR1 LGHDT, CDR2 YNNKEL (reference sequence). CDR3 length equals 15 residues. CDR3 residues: CASSQVLGRGSGYTF. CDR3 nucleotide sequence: TGTGCCAGCAGCCAGGTGTTGGGTCGCGGTAGTGGCTACACCTTC.

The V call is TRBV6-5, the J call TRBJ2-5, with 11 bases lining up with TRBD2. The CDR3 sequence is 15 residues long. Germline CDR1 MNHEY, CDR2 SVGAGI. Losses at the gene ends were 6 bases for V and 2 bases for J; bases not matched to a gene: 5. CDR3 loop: CASRLLAGGQETQYF. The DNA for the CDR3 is TGTGCCAGCAGGCTCCTAGCGGGGGGACAAGAGACCCAGTACTTC.

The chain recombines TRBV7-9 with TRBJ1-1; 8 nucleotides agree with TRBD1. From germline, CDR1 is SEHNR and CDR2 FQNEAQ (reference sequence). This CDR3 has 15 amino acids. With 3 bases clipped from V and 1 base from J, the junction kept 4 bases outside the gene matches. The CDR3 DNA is TGTGCCAGCAGCTTCCCAGACAGGGGGAACACTGAAGCTTTCTTT. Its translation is CASSFPDRGNTEAFF. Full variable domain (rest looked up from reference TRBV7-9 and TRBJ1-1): DTGVSQNPRHKITKRGQNVTFRCDPISEHNRLYWYRQTLGQGPEFLTYFQNEAQLEKSRLLSDRFSAERPKGSFSTLEIQRTEQGDSAMYLCASSFPDRGNTEAFFGQGTRLTVV.

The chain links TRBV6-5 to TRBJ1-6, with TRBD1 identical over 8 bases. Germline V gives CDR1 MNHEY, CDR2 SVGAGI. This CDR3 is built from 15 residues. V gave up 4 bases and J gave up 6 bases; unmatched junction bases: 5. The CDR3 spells CASSFGTGFNSPLHF. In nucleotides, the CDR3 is TGTGCCAGCAGTTTCGGGACAGGTTTTAATTCACCCCTCCACTTT.

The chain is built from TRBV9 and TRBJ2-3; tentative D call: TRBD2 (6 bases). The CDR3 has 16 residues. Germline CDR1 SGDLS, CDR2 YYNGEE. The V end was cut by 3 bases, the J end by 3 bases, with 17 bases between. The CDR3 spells CASSARWGDGTDTQYF. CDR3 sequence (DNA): TGTGCCAGCAGCGCCCGATGGGGGGATGGGACAGATACGCAGTATTTT.

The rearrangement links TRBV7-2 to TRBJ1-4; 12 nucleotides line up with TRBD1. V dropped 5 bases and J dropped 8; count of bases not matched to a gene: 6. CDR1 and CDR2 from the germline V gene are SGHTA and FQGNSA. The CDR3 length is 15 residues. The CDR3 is CASSPGTGGWEKLFF. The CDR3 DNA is TGTGCCAGCAGCCCAGGGACAGGGGGCTGGGAAAAACTGTTTTTT.

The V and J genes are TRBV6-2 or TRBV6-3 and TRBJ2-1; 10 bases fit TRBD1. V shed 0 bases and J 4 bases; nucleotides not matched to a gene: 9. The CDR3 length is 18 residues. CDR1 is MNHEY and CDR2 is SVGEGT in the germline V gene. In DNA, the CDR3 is TGTGCCAGCAGTTACTCGAAATCGGACAGGGGGTGGTACAATGAGCAGTTCTTC. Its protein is CASSYSKSDRGWYNEQFF.

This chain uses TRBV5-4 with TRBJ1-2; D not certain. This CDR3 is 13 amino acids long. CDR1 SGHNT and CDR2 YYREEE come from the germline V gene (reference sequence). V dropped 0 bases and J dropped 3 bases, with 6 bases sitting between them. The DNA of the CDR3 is TGTGCCAGCAGCTTGGCCGAGGACTATGGCTACACCTTC. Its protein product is CASSLAEDYGYTF.

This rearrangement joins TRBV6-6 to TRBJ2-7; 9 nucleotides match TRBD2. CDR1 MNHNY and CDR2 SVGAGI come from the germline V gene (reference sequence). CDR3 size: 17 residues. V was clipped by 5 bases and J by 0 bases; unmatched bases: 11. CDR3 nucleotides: TGTGCCAGCAGTCGGGCTAGCGGGGACCACAGCTCCTACGAGCAGTACTTC. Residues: CASSRASGDHSSYEQYF.

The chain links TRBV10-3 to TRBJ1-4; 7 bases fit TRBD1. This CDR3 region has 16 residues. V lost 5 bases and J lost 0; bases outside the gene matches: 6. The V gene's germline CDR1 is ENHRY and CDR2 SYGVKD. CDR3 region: CAISQGQPATNEKLFF. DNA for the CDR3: TGTGCCATCAGTCAGGGACAGCCTGCAACTAATGAAAAACTGTTTTTT.

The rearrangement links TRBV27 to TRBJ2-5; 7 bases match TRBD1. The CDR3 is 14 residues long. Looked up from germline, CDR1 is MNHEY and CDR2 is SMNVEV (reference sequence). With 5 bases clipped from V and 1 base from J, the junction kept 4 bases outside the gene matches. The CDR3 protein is CASSPDRFQETQYF. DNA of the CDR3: TGTGCCAGCAGTCCGGACAGGTTCCAAGAGACCCAGTACTTC.

The CDR3 protein is CAGRGVNTGELFF. The CDR3 DNA reads TGTGCCGGACGGGGGGTGAACACCGGGGAGCTGTTTTTT. J is TRBJ2-2 and V is TRBV2, with 7 bases that match TRBD2. The CDR3 has 13 amino acids. Germline V CDR1 and CDR2: SNHLY, FYNNEI. Losses at the gene ends were 11 bases for V and 1 base for J; bases not matched to a gene: 4.

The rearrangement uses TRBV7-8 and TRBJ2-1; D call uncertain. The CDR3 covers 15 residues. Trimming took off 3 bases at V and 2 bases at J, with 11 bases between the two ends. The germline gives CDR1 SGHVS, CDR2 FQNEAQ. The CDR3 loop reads CASSLIPLTYNEQFF. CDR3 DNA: TGTGCCAGCAGCTTGATACCACTTACCTACAATGAGCAGTTCTTC.

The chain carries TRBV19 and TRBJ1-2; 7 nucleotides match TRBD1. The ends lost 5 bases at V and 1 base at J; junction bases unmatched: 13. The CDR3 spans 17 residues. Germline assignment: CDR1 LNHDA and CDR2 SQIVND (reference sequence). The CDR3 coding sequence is TGTGCCAGTAGTGTTGGGGACAGCAGACATTTTAACTATGGCTACACCTTC. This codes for CASSVGDSRHFNYGYTF.

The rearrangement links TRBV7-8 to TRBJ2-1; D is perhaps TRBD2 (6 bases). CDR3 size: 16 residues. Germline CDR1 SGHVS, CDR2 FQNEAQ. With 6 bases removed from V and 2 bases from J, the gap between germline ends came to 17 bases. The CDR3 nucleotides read TGTGCCAGCAGGGAGTCTAGCGATACCCCCTACAATGAGCAGTTCTTC. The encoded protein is CASRESSDTPYNEQFF.

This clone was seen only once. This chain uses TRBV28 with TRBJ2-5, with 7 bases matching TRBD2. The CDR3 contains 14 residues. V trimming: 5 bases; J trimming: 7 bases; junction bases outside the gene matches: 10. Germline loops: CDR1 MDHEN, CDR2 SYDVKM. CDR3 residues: CASSPNSGAGTQYF. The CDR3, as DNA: TGTGCCAGCAGTCCAAACAGCGGGGCGGGGACCCAGTACTTC.